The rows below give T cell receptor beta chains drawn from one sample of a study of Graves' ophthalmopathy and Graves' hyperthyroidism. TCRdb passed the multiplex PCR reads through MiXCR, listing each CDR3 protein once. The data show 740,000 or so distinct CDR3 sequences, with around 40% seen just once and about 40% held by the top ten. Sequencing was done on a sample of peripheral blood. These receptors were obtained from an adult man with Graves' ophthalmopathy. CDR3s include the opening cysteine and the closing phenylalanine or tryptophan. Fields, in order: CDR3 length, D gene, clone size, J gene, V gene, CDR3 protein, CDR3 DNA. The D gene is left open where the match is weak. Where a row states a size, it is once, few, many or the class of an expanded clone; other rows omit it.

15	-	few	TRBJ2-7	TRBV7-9	CASSQVMNREGEQYF	TGCGCCAGCAGCCAAGTCATGAACAGGGAAGGCGAGCAGTACTTC
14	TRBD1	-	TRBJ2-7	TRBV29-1	CSVGGQGGPYEQYF	TGCAGCGTTGGCGGACAGGGGGGGCCCTACGAGCAGTACTTC
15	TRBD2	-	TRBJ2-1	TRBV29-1	CSVERTSGVYNEQFF	TGCAGCGTTGAGAGGACTAGCGGGGTCTACAATGAGCAGTTCTTC
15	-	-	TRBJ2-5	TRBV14	CASSLARQDRETQYF	TGTGCCAGCAGCCTCGCTCGACAAGACCGAGAGACCCAGTACTTC
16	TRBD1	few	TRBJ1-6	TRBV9	CASSQSAQGASSPLHF	TGCGCCAGCAGCCAATCAGCACAGGGGGCTAGCTCACCCCTCCACTTT
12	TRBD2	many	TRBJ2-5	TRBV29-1	CSGGGYQETQYF	TGCAGCGGCGGGGGATATCAAGAGACCCAGTACTTC
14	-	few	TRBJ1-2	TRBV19	CASKIRELRYGYTF	TGTGCCAGTAAGATACGGGAGCTACGCTATGGCTACACCTTC
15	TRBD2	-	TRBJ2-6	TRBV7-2	CASSPPSGRANVLTF	TGTGCCAGCAGCCCCCCCAGCGGGAGGGCCAACGTCCTGACTTTC
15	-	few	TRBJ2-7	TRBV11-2	CASSPFRRTTYEQYF	TGTGCCAGCAGCCCTTTTAGGAGGACTACCTACGAGCAGTACTTC
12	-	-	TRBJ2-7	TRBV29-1	CSVDSRGGEQYF	TGCAGCGTTGATAGCAGGGGAGGAGAGCAGTACTTC
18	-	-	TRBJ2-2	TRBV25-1	CASSKTRAGHPNTGELFF	TGTGCCAGCAGCAAAACACGTGCGGGACATCCGAACACCGGGGAGCTGTTTTTT
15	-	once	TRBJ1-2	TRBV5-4	CASSLSQGWGYGYTF	TGTGCCAGCAGCTTGTCGCAGGGGTGGGGTTATGGCTACACCTTC
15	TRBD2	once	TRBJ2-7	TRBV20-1	CSARDSLAVSYEQCF	TGCAGTGCTAGAGATAGCCTAGCGGTGTCCTACGAGCAGTGCTTC
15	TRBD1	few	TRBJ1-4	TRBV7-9	CASSLVGGEVGKLFF	TGTGCCAGCAGCTTAGTAGGGGGCGAGGTCGGAAAACTGTTTTTT
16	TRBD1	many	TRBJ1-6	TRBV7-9	CASSEGQTTYNSPLHF	TGTGCCAGCAGCGAGGGACAGACGACTTATAATTCACCCCTCCACTTT
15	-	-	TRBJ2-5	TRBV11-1	CASSVLQRQQETQYF	TGTGCCAGCAGCGTACTACAGCGGCAGCAAGAGACCCAGTACTTC
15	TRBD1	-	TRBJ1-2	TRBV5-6	CASSLNRGRTYGYTF	TGTGCCAGCAGCTTGAACAGGGGGCGCACCTATGGCTACACCTTC
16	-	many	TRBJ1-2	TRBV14	CASSQGQGNPGYGYTF	TGTGCCAGCAGCCAAGGGCAGGGCAACCCTGGCTATGGCTACACCTTC
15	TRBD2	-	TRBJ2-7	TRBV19	CASSLRSGGTLEQYF	TGTGCCAGCAGCTTGCGTAGCGGGGGGACCCTGGAGCAGTACTTC
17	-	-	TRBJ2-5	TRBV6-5	CASSSTRTAPMQETQYF	TGTGCCAGCAGTTCAACCCGGACTGCGCCCATGCAAGAGACCCAGTACTTC
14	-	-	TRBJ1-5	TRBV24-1	CATSDQGNNQPQHF	TGTGCCACCAGTGATCAGGGGAATAATCAGCCCCAGCATTTT
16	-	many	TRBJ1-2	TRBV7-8	CASSLDRQGLLYGYTF	TGTGCCAGCAGCTTAGACCGGCAGGGGTTACTCTATGGCTACACCTTC
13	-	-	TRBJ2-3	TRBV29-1	CSVEEGIQDTQYF	TGCAGCGTTGAAGAAGGTATCCAAGATACGCAGTATTTT
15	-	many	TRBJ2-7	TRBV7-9	CASSLVGGSSVEQYF	TGTGCCAGCAGCTTAGTGGGGGGCTCTTCGGTCGAGCAGTACTTC
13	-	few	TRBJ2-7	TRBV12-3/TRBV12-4	CASRDDRNDEQYF	TGTGCCAGCAGAGACGACAGAAACGACGAGCAGTACTTC
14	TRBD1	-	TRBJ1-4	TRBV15	CATAQGDGSGKLFF	TGTGCCACCGCACAGGGGGATGGCTCTGGAAAACTGTTTTTT
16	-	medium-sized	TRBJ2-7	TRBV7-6	CASSRILHWGSYEQYF	TGTGCCAGCAGCCGCATTTTACATTGGGGTTCCTACGAGCAGTACTTC
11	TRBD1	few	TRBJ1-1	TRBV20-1	CSARGWTEAFF	TGCAGTGCCAGGGGGTGGACTGAAGCTTTCTTT
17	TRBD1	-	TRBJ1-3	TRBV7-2	CASSLRTGLASGNTIYF	TGTGCCAGCAGCCTCAGGACAGGGCTCGCCTCTGGAAACACCATATATTTT
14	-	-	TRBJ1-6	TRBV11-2	CASSPSSQIHPLHF	TGTGCCAGCAGTCCCTCGTCCCAGATTCACCCCCTCCACTTT
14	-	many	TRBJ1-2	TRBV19	CASSIGIQAYGYTF	TGTGCCAGTAGTATAGGCATCCAGGCCTATGGCTACACCTTC
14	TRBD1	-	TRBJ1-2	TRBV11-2	CASNSPGTGEGYTF	TGTGCCAGCAACAGTCCCGGGACAGGGGAGGGCTACACCTTC
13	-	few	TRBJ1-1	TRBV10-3	CAIRSWLNTEAFF	TGTGCCATCCGATCTTGGCTGAACACTGAAGCTTTCTTT
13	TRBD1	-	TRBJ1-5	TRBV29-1	CSLRTGLSQPQHF	TGCAGTTTACGGACAGGCCTCAGTCAGCCCCAGCATTTT
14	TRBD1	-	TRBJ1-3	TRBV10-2	CASSWGQGTYTIYF	TGTGCCAGCAGTTGGGGACAGGGGACGTACACCATATATTTT
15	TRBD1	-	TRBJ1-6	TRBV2	CASTLTTGRNSPLHF	TGTGCCAGCACTCTCACGACAGGGCGGAATTCACCCCTCCACTTT
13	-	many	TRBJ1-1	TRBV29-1	CSVVPGGNTEAFF	TGCAGCGTTGTACCGGGCGGGAACACTGAAGCTTTCTTT
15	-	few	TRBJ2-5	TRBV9	CASSVALGDGETQYF	TGTGCCAGCAGCGTAGCGTTAGGCGACGGGGAGACCCAGTACTTC
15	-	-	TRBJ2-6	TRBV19	CASSMIGSGANVLTF	TGTGCCAGTAGTATGATCGGGTCTGGGGCCAACGTCCTGACTTTC
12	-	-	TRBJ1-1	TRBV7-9	CASSLIGSEAFF	TGTGCCAGCAGCTTAATCGGGTCTGAAGCTTTCTTT
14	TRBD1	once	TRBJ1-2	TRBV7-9	CASSFWDRVRGYTF	TGTGCCAGCAGCTTCTGGGACAGGGTGCGTGGCTACACCTTC
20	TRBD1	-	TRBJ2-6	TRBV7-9	CASSPSGTGGWGSGANVLTF	TGTGCCAGCAGCCCGTCCGGGACAGGGGGCTGGGGCTCTGGGGCCAACGTCCTGACTTTC
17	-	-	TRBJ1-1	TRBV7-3	CASSPRSGGGPPRRAFF	TGTGCCAGCAGCCCAAGGTCGGGAGGGGGTCCTCCAAGGCGGGCTTTCTTT
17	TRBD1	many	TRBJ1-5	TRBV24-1	CATSESDRPNSNQPQHF	TGTGCCACCAGTGAGTCGGACAGGCCGAATAGCAATCAGCCCCAGCATTTT
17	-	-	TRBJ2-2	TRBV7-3	CASSLYPSGAYTGELFF	TGTGCCAGCAGCCTATACCCTTCGGGGGCTTACACCGGGGAGCTGTTTTTT
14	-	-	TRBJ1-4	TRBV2	CASCGEANNEKLFF	TGTGCCAGCTGCGGAGAAGCTAACAATGAAAAACTGTTTTTT
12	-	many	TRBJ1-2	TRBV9	CASSAGGSGYTF	TGTGCCAGCAGCGCTGGAGGAAGCGGCTACACCTTC
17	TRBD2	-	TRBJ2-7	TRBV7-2	CASSQEGTSGGALEQYF	TGTGCCAGCAGCCAAGAAGGGACTAGCGGGGGGGCCCTCGAGCAGTACTTC
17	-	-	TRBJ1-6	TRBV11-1	CASSCGNPGHNNSPLHF	TGTGCCAGCAGTTGCGGAAACCCGGGACACAATAATTCACCCCTCCACTTT
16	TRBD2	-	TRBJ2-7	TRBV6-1	CASKGGLAGGSYEQYF	TGTGCCAGCAAAGGGGGACTAGCGGGAGGTTCCTACGAGCAGTACTTC
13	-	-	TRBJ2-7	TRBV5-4	CASSESYRYEQYF	TGTGCCAGCAGCGAATCATACCGTTACGAGCAGTACTTC
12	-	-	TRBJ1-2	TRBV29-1	CSVVTANYGYIF	TGCAGCGTCGTAACTGCTAACTATGGCTACATCTTC
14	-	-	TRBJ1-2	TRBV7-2	CASSLKWGGYGYTF	TGTGCCAGCAGCTTAAAATGGGGCGGCTATGGCTACACCTTC
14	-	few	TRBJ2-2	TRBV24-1	CATSGRGLTGELFF	TGTGCCACCAGTGGGAGGGGGCTCACCGGGGAGCTGTTTTTT
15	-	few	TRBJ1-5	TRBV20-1	CSARERDPRIQPQHF	TGCAGTGCTAGAGAAAGGGACCCCCGGATTCAGCCCCAGCATTTT